Below are 17 T cell receptor beta chains sequenced from a single sample in a study of blood T cell repertoires in COVID-19. Sequencing was performed with immunoSEQ multiplex PCR; in TCRdb, only in-frame clones are kept and a portion is missing. The repertoire consists of 190,000 or so clones, with approximately 86% occurring once and the leading ten covering 2.5% to 3.5%. The source material was peripheral blood. All receptors derive from a man aged 35-49 years with active or convalescent COVID-19.

The J gene is TRBJ2-1, the V gene TRBV29-1, with 12 bases fitting TRBD2. CDR3 length: 15 residues. Trimming cost V 8 bases and J 4 bases; bases outside gene matches: 9. Germline V CDR1 and CDR2: SQVTM, ANQGSEA. DNA for the CDR3: TGCAGCACAAAAGTCGGGACTAGCGGGTACAATGAGCAGTTCTTC. Translation: CSTKVGTSGYNEQFF.

The chain employs TRBV7-6 and TRBJ2-2; D perhaps matches TRBD2 (7 bases). The V and J ends lost 1 base and 4 bases respectively, with 19 bases between them. This CDR3 contains 18 residues. The germline V gene has CDR1 SGHVS and CDR2 FNYEAQ. In nucleotides, the CDR3 is TGTGCCAGCAGCTTAGTCGGTTCCGGGGGGCGAGTCACCGGGGAGCTGTTTTTT. Protein: CASSLVGSGGRVTGELFF.

The chain is built from TRBV5-4 and TRBJ2-3, with TRBD2 matching 7 bases. CDR1 is SGHNT and CDR2 is YYREEE in the germline V gene (reference sequence). The CDR3 is 15 amino acids. V shed 4 bases, J shed 2 bases, and the junction held 7 bases outside the gene matches. The CDR3 here is CASSLTSSFTDTQYF. CDR3 coding DNA: TGTGCCAGCAGCCTGACTAGCTCGTTCACAGATACGCAGTATTTT.

The rearrangement joins TRBV7-9 to TRBJ1-4; maybe TRBD1 (5 bases). There are 15 residues in the CDR3. V lost 6 bases and J lost 7, with 18 bases in between. CDR1 and CDR2 from the germline V gene are SEHNR and FQNEAQ (reference sequence). CDR3 coding DNA: TGTGCCAGCAGTTCTGGCGGGACCGACCCTGAAAAACTGTTTTTT. This codes for CASSSGGTDPEKLFF.

This clone was recorded a few times. The gene calls are TRBV29-1 and TRBJ1-1; TRBD1 might be the D (5 bases). Germline V gives CDR1 SQVTM, CDR2 ANQGSEA. The CDR3 has 15 residues. The V gene lost 6 bases and the J gene lost 0 bases, with 17 bases spanning the gap. The CDR3 here is CSVGGIGHLNTEAFF. The CDR3 coding sequence is TGCAGCGTGGGCGGGATCGGACACCTGAACACTGAAGCTTTCTTT.

V usage is TRBV28 and J usage is TRBJ1-2, with D unresolved. The germline V gene has CDR1 MDHEN and CDR2 SYDVKM. The CDR3 extends over 15 amino acids. Between the trimmed V and J ends, which lost 2 bases and 0 bases, there was a span of 10 bases. The CDR3 DNA reads TGTGCCAGCAGTTTAAGTCCGGGAGCTAACTATGGCTACACCTTC. It is translated as CASSLSPGANYGYTF.

The rearrangement links TRBV6-6 to TRBJ1-1, with D possibly matching TRBD1 (6 bases). CDR1 is MNHNY and CDR2 is SVGAGI in the germline V gene (reference sequence). The CDR3 is made up of 16 amino acids. Trimming left V 0 bases short and J 4 bases short, with 15 bases between. The CDR3 spells CASSYSNLGGPTEAFF. CDR3 in DNA: TGTGCCAGCAGTTACTCGAATCTTGGGGGCCCCACTGAAGCTTTCTTT.

The chain has TRBV9 and TRBJ2-5; unclear D gene. Germline lookup yields CDR1 SGDLS and CDR2 YYNGEE. CDR3 length equals 14 residues. Trimming cost V 0 bases and J 3 bases, with 9 bases left between them. CDR3 coding DNA: TGTGCCAGCAGCGTAGGGCAAAATAAAGAGACCCAGTACTTC. Protein: CASSVGQNKETQYF.

The rearrangement uses TRBV6-5 and TRBJ2-7; no firm D call. CDR3 size: 15 residues. Trimming removed 7 bases at V and 2 bases at J, with 18 bases between. Germline V gives CDR1 MNHEY, CDR2 SVGAGI. The chain's CDR3 is CASTPPRPTAYEQYF. CDR3 coding DNA: TGTGCCAGCACCCCACCTAGACCGACCGCCTACGAGCAGTACTTC.

This sequence joins TRBV6-2 or TRBV6-3 and TRBJ2-7, with unresolved D. Germline CDR1 MNHEY, CDR2 SVGEGT. The CDR3 is 15 amino acids. Trimming removed 5 bases from V and 7 bases from J, with 21 bases in between. CDR3 region: CASSTLRQASLEQYF. CDR3 DNA sequence: TGTGCCAGCAGTACCCTCCGGCAGGCATCGTTGGAGCAGTACTTC.

This clone was picked up a small number of times. The chain carries TRBV29-1 and TRBJ1-2; tentative D call: TRBD1 (6 bases). CDR1 and CDR2 (germline): SQVTM, ANQGSEA. This CDR3 has 13 residues. Trimming removed 8 bases from V and 8 bases from J, with 21 bases in between. As DNA, the CDR3 is TGCAGCCTAGGGGATGGGGGCGCAGGCGGCTACACCTTC. It is translated as CSLGDGGAGGYTF.

This chain links TRBV29-1 with TRBJ2-5; TRBD2 agrees at 7 bases. The J segment lost 5 bases and the V segment lost 7 bases, leaving 7 bases of the junction unmatched. The germline V gene encodes CDR1 SQVTM and CDR2 ANQGSEA. CDR3 size: 12 residues. The DNA for the CDR3 is TGCAGCGGGGGAGGGGTGACCGAGACCCAGTACTTC. Translation gives CSGGGVTETQYF. Using reference TRBV29-1 and TRBJ2-5 for the parts outside the CDR3, the full variable domain is SAVISQKPSRDICQRGTSLTIQCQVDSQVTMMFWYRQQPGQSLTLIATANQGSEATYESGFVIDKFPISRPNLTFSTLTVSNMSPEDSSIYLCSGGGVTETQYFGPGTRLLVL.

CDR3 in DNA: TGTGCCAGCAGTTCTCCCACAGGCCCGGCTGGAAACACCATATATTTT. It is translated as CASSSPTGPAGNTIYF. The chain joins TRBV28 to TRBJ1-3; D is perhaps TRBD1 (5 bases). From germline, CDR1 is MDHEN and CDR2 SYDVKM. This CDR3 has 16 residues. Trimming pared 4 bases from V and 2 bases from J, leaving 15 bases between.

The chain has TRBV7-9 and TRBJ2-2; D might be TRBD2 (6 bases). Trimming cost V 4 bases and J 0 bases, with 9 bases left between them. The CDR3 has 15 amino acids. CDR1 is SEHNR, CDR2 FQNEAQ, per germline (reference sequence). CDR3: CASSSGLTNTGELFF. The CDR3 coding sequence is TGTGCCAGCAGCTCGGGACTTACGAACACCGGGGAGCTGTTTTTT.

V gene TRBV3-1 (or the pseudogene TRBV3-2) combines with J gene TRBJ1-6, with TRBD1 matching over 9 bases. The length of the CDR3 is 15 residues. The J segment lost 9 bases and the V segment lost 5 bases, leaving 8 bases of the junction unmatched. Germline assignment: CDR1 LGHDT and CDR2 YNNKEL (reference sequence). The CDR3 DNA follows: TGTGCCAGCAGCACCTCCGGGACAGGGTCTTCACCCCTCCACTTT. Its protein is CASSTSGTGSSPLHF.

V usage is TRBV7-9 and J usage is TRBJ1-6; TRBD1 aligns across 7 bases. The CDR3 runs 15 residues. The V gene end was trimmed by 5 bases and the J gene end by 6 bases; junction bases not matched to a gene: 7. Germline CDR1 and CDR2: SEHNR and FQNEAQ (reference sequence). This chain's CDR3 is CASSTGTVLNSPLHF. The DNA for the CDR3 is TGTGCCAGCAGCACTGGGACAGTACTTAATTCACCCCTCCACTTT.

This chain connects TRBV12-5 to TRBJ2-1, with 13 bases matching TRBD2. V lost 1 base, J lost 8 bases, and 2 bases stayed unmatched. Germline assignment: CDR1 LGHNT and CDR2 FRNRAP. This CDR3 contains 15 residues. In DNA, the CDR3 is TGTGCTAGTGGTTTGGGCGGACTAGCGGGGGATGAGCAGTTCTTC. This encodes CASGLGGLAGDEQFF. Filled out from reference TRBV12-5 and TRBJ2-1, the complete variable domain reads DARVTQTPRHKVTEMGQEVTMRCQPILGHNTVFWYRQTMMQGLELLAYFRNRAPLDDSGMPKDRFSAEMPDATLATLKIQPSEPRDSAVYFCASGLGGLAGDEQFFGPGTRLTVL.